This T cell receptor beta chain appears in the sequencing data of a study of human T cells and chemical hapten exposure. Looking at the study overall: Small differences in pooled library volume mainly drove the variation in TCR yields per sample.

Time point reported: healthy volunteer bleed at 2 weeks. Unfractionated whole blood yielded the extracted total RNA. For this clonotype: The target antigen is unknown. This may be a read error: a much more frequent sequence differs by one nucleotide.

Unique molecular identifiers were linked by the library to individual cDNA molecules. In the original workflow: Counts of TCRs in each sample centred on a median of 95,638 and extended from around 24,000 to 710,000. TCRdb reanalysed the RACE reads using MiXCR and keeps one entry per CDR3 protein. For this entry, the V and J calls and clone size follow TCRdb and not the study's own pipeline. This sample has 30,000 to 35,000 distinct CDR3 sequences, with approximately 7.4% found just once. Overall study findings and caveats: No change in TCRs above 1 in 1000 frequency was produced by DPC sensitization.

CDR3 length: 14 amino acids. V lost 2 bases and J lost 10; bases outside the gene matches: 4. Germline CDR1 reads MNHEY; CDR2 reads SVGAGI. The chain joins TRBV6-5 to TRBJ1-6; 8 bases align to TRBD1. Sequences were obtained from whole blood. The TCR comes from a human donor in good health. Some clones in this sample may be carry-over from other donors' samples. In DNA form, the CDR3 reads TGTGCCAGCAGTTACGGACAGGGAGGCTCACCCCTCCACTTT. It yields the protein CASSYGQGGSPLHF.